The 29 T cell receptor beta chains given below trace back to one sample, sequenced in a study of T-cell reconstitution after alpha-beta-depleted transplantation in children. It was with unique molecular identifiers that the TCRbeta library was prepared. A single record per CDR3 protein comes from TCRdb applying MiXCR to the PCR reads. In the table there are hundreds of thousands of distinct CDR3 sequences, about an eighth of which are singletons. The sample in question was PBMCs, mostly from graft donor cells, obtained 360 days after TCRalphabeta/CD19-depleted stem cell transplant. These receptors all come from a male patient younger than 18 who had a stem cell transplant for acute myeloid leukemia, so the T cells may come from the graft donor.

The V and J genes are TRBV29-1 and TRBJ2-4, with TRBD1 identical over 11 bases. Germline trimming cut 7 bases from V and 3 bases from J; bases unmatched to any gene: 5. The germline V gene has CDR1 SQVTM and CDR2 ANQGSEA. CDR3 length: 14 amino acids. The CDR3 reads CSAGQGAVKNIQYF. The CDR3 nucleotides are TGCAGCGCCGGACAGGGGGCAGTCAAAAACATTCAGTACTTC.

This clonotype has a handful of counts. The chain recombines TRBV20-1 with TRBJ2-3, with TRBD2 matching 13 bases. CDR3 length: 20 residues. The J segment lost 4 bases and the V segment lost 6 bases, leaving 22 bases of the junction unmatched. Germline V gene data show CDR1 as DFQATT and CDR2 as SNEGSKA (reference sequence). CDR3 nucleotide sequence: TGCAGTGCCGAAACCGGGACAGGGACTAGCGGGAAAGTCTCGCCAGATACGCAGTATTTT. It specifies CSAETGTGTSGKVSPDTQYF.

The chain carries TRBV4-3 and TRBJ2-7; no clear D gene. Per germline, CDR1 LGHNA and CDR2 YSLEER. Trimming removed 10 bases at V and 3 bases at J, with 13 bases between. The CDR3 runs 12 residues. CDR3 protein: CANSWASYEQYF. CDR3 in DNA: TGCGCCAACTCCTGGGCTAGCTACGAGCAGTACTTC.

This clonotype showed up many times. The V gene is TRBV9, the J gene TRBJ2-7; D gene unclear. Trimming pared 0 bases from V and 2 bases from J, leaving 12 bases between. This CDR3 has 15 amino acids. Germline values: CDR1 SGDLS, CDR2 YYNGEE. The CDR3 protein is CASSVAARPPYEQYF. The CDR3 region has the DNA TGTGCCAGCAGCGTAGCAGCGCGCCCCCCCTACGAGCAGTACTTC.

This chain links TRBV7-9 with TRBJ2-7; possibly TRBD1 for D (5 bases). CDR1 is SEHNR, CDR2 FQNEAQ, per germline (reference sequence). The CDR3 consists of 14 residues. The V gene lost 3 bases and the J gene lost 5 bases, with 14 bases spanning the gap. CDR3: CASSFGAGWNEQYF. The DNA of the CDR3 is TGTGCCAGCAGCTTTGGGGCTGGATGGAACGAGCAGTACTTC.

This clonotype was seen a handful of times. This chain uses TRBV6-5 with TRBJ2-5, with a weak D call TRBD2 (5 bases). Germline lookup yields CDR1 MNHEY and CDR2 SVGAGI. Trimming removed 5 bases from V and 1 base from J, with 17 bases in between. The CDR3 length is 16 residues. The CDR3 DNA reads as TGTGCCAGCAGTACTTTTAGTAGCGCCCCCCAAGAGACCCAGTACTTC. Protein sequence: CASSTFSSAPQETQYF.

The rearrangement joins TRBV7-2 to TRBJ2-4; D gene uncertain. V lost 3 bases and J 1 base, leaving 13 bases between the germline ends. Germline CDR1 reads SGHTA; CDR2 reads FQGNSA. The CDR3 runs to 16 residues. Here the CDR3 reads CASSLNTGPAKNIQYF. The CDR3 DNA is TGTGCCAGCAGCTTGAATACGGGTCCGGCCAAAAACATTCAGTACTTC.

Turning to this clonotype: Possible read error: a much larger clone is one base away. The chain combines TRBV5-1 with TRBJ2-7; D call uncertain. Germline V lookup: CDR1 SGHRS, CDR2 YFSETQ. Trimming pared 1 base from V and 0 bases from J, leaving 5 bases between. The CDR3 covers 13 residues. CDR3 DNA sequence: TGCGCCAGCAGCTTGAGAAACTCCTACGAGCAGTACTTC. It encodes CASSLRNSYEQYF. Filled out from reference TRBV5-1 and TRBJ2-7, the complete variable domain reads KAGVTQTPRYLIKTRGQQVTLSCSPISGHRSVSWYQQTPGQGLQFLFEYFSETQRNKGNFPGRFSGRQFSNSRSEMNVSTLELGDSALYLCASSLRNSYEQYFGPGTRLTVT.

This chain links TRBV5-1 with TRBJ2-1; 9 bases fit TRBD1. Trimming cost V 0 bases and J 11 bases; bases outside gene matches: 9. The CDR3 runs to 15 residues. CDR1 SGHRS and CDR2 YFSETQ come from the germline V gene. CDR3 residues: CASSLAGTGNTKQFF. DNA for the CDR3: TGCGCCAGCAGCTTGGCCGGGACAGGGAATACCAAGCAGTTCTTC.

The chain links TRBV7-8 to TRBJ2-2; no clear D. Germline CDR1 reads SGHVS; CDR2 reads FQNEAQ. CDR3 length: 17 residues. V lost 4 bases, J lost 4 bases, and 19 bases lay in between. The CDR3, as DNA: TGTGCCAGCAGCTGGTCGCGTAGTTCCGATGCCACCGGGGAGCTGTTTTTT. The encoded protein is CASSWSRSSDATGELFF.

This clonotype was observed many times. V usage is TRBV11-2 and J usage is TRBJ2-1; no firm D call. The CDR3 totals 11 residues. Germline values: CDR1 SGHAT, CDR2 FQNNGV. Trimming took 5 bases from V and 10 from J, leaving 9 bases between them. In DNA form, the CDR3 reads TGTGCCAGCAGCCGTTTGGAGGAGCAGTTCTTC. It codes for CASSRLEEQFF.

The chain's CDR3 is CASSLAWTGLREQYF. For the CDR3, the DNA is TGTGCCAGCAGCTTAGCCTGGACAGGTCTGCGGGAGCAGTACTTC. The chain employs TRBV7-9 and TRBJ2-7; 7 bases agree with TRBD1. The CDR3 consists of 15 residues. The V gene end was trimmed by 0 bases and the J gene end by 7 bases; junction bases not matched to a gene: 9. The germline CDR1 and CDR2 sequences are SEHNR and FQNEAQ (reference sequence).

CDR3 DNA: TGTGCCAGCAGACAGGGAGTTGGCGTCTCCGGGGAGCTGTTTTTT. Encoded protein: CASRQGVGVSGELFF. The rearrangement joins TRBV6-2 or TRBV6-3 to TRBJ2-2; D perhaps matches TRBD1 (6 bases). V lost 6 bases and J 6 bases, leaving 17 bases between the germline ends. Per the germline V gene, CDR1 is MNHEY and CDR2 is SVGEGT. The CDR3 runs to 15 residues.

The chain carries TRBV30 and TRBJ2-5; perhaps TRBD2 as D (6 bases). The CDR3 has 14 residues. Trimming took 2 bases from V and 5 from J, leaving 15 bases between them. The germline gives CDR1 GTSNPN, CDR2 SVGIG (reference sequence). CDR3 DNA: TGTGCCTGGAGTTTATTACTAGCAGAGGAGACCCAGTACTTC. The encoded protein is CAWSLLLAEETQYF.

This clonotype showed up many times. The genes are TRBV2 and TRBJ2-7, with D unresolved. Germline CDR1 is SNHLY and CDR2 is FYNNEI. The CDR3 spans 12 residues. Trimming took off 6 bases at V and 5 bases at J, with 11 bases between the two ends. CDR3 amino acids: CASREVSNEQYF. CDR3 nucleotide sequence: TGTGCCAGCAGAGAGGTCAGCAACGAGCAGTACTTC.

This clonotype occurred a few times. The chain has TRBV28 and TRBJ1-2; possible D gene TRBD1, 5 bases. CDR1 MDHEN and CDR2 SYDVKM come from the germline V gene. The CDR3 is made up of 15 amino acids. V lost 7 bases, J lost 0 bases, and 15 bases lay in between. The CDR3 bases are TGTGCCAGCAATACTCAGGGCCCAGCTAACTATGGCTACACCTTC. Amino acid sequence: CASNTQGPANYGYTF.

There are many counts of this clonotype. This chain connects TRBV5-5 to TRBJ1-1; D is uncertain. CDR3 length: 12 amino acids. The germline V and J ends were trimmed by 2 bases and 6 bases, with 8 bases remaining between them. The germline gives CDR1 SGHKS, CDR2 YYEKEE (reference sequence). The CDR3 is CASSFPGAEAFF. The CDR3 DNA is TGTGCCAGCAGCTTTCCAGGAGCTGAAGCTTTCTTT.

The J gene is TRBJ1-4, the V gene TRBV4-1, with TRBD1 identical over 8 bases. The junction had 2 bases not matched to a gene; V was cut back by 6 bases and J by 8 bases. The CDR3 contains 12 residues. The germline gives CDR1 MGHRA, CDR2 YSYEKL. CDR3 bases: TGCGCCAGCAGTAGACAGGGGGAAAAACTGTTTTTT. Its protein product is CASSRQGEKLFF.

This chain connects TRBV24-1 to TRBJ2-5; TRBD2 aligns across 11 bases. CDR1 and CDR2 (germline): KGHDR, SFDVKD. V trimming: 0 bases; J trimming: 5 bases; junction bases outside the gene matches: 4. This CDR3 is 16 amino acids long. Here the CDR3 reads CATSDLGPSGRETQYF. CDR3 nucleotides: TGTGCCACCAGTGATTTGGGGCCTAGCGGGAGGGAGACCCAGTACTTC.

The rearrangement uses TRBV7-2 and TRBJ2-4, with 10 bases fitting TRBD2. The CDR3 contains 17 residues. V was clipped by 2 bases and J by 7 bases; unmatched bases: 11. Germline V gene sequence: CDR1 SGHTA, CDR2 FQGNSA. CDR3 nucleotide sequence: TGTGCCAGCAGCTTATTGGCTAGCGGGAGAGGCGGGAACATTCAGTACTTC. This codes for CASSLLASGRGGNIQYF.

This clonotype has more than one count but fewer than ten. The chain combines TRBV12-3 or TRBV12-4 with TRBJ1-1; D remains ambiguous. The CDR3 runs 16 residues. Trimming removed 4 bases from V and 6 bases from J, with 21 bases in between. In nucleotides, the CDR3 is TGTGCCAGCAGTTACACACTGGAAATCGCAAGGCCTGAAGCTTTCTTT. Protein: CASSYTLEIARPEAFF.

This clonotype was recorded many times. The J gene is TRBJ2-5, the V gene TRBV29-1; no clear D. Germline lookup yields CDR1 SQVTM and CDR2 ANQGSEA. The CDR3 consists of 11 residues. V was pared by 5 bases and J by 5 bases, with 9 bases between. CDR3 protein: CSVRTSETQYF. CDR3 coding DNA: TGCAGCGTTCGGACCAGTGAGACCCAGTACTTC.

The table lists this clonotype with many counts. This chain joins TRBV3-1 and TRBJ1-1; TRBD1 matches at 9 bases. The germline V gene encodes CDR1 LGHDT and CDR2 YNNKEL (reference sequence). CDR3 length: 12 amino acids. V was clipped by 6 bases and J by 10 bases; unmatched bases: 6. The CDR3 loop reads CASRGQGRPAFF. In DNA, the CDR3 is TGTGCCAGCAGAGGACAGGGGCGCCCAGCTTTCTTT.

The chain recombines TRBV27 with TRBJ2-7, with a tentative D call TRBD2 (5 bases). V gave up 3 bases and J gave up 9 bases, with 18 bases separating them. CDR1 MNHEY and CDR2 SMNVEV come from the germline V gene (reference sequence). The CDR3 consists of 14 residues. CDR3 sequence (DNA): TGTGCCAGCAGTTTTACGGGATTACATAGGCGGCAGTACTTC. Encoded protein: CASSFTGLHRRQYF.

This clonotype was observed many times. The chain joins TRBV5-1 to TRBJ1-1; D unclear. Trimming pared 2 bases from V and 0 bases from J, leaving 5 bases between. The CDR3 length is 13 residues. Per germline, CDR1 SGHRS and CDR2 YFSETQ. The CDR3 region has the DNA TGCGCCAGCAGCTTCGATGTGAACACTGAAGCTTTCTTT. Translated, it gives CASSFDVNTEAFF. Full variable domain (rest looked up from reference TRBV5-1 and TRBJ1-1): KAGVTQTPRYLIKTRGQQVTLSCSPISGHRSVSWYQQTPGQGLQFLFEYFSETQRNKGNFPGRFSGRQFSNSRSEMNVSTLELGDSALYLCASSFDVNTEAFFGQGTRLTVV.

The chain is built from TRBV3-1 and TRBJ2-3; the match to TRBD2 covers 9 bases. From germline, CDR1 is LGHDT and CDR2 YNNKEL (reference sequence). Trimming took 2 bases from V and 1 from J; bases not matched to a gene: 7. This CDR3 region has 17 residues. The CDR3, as DNA: TGTGCCAGCAGCCAAAGGACTAGCGCCGGCCGCACAGATACGCAGTATTTT. Its protein product is CASSQRTSAGRTDTQYF.

This clonotype was observed many times. The chain employs TRBV28 and TRBJ2-7; D perhaps matches TRBD1 (6 bases). The CDR3 has 16 amino acids. The germline V gene encodes CDR1 MDHEN and CDR2 SYDVKM. V lost 5 bases to trimming and J lost 5 bases, with 22 bases between them. The CDR3 here is CASSLPQGRAKNEQYF. The CDR3 region has the DNA TGTGCCAGCAGTCTACCCCAGGGGCGGGCCAAAAACGAGCAGTACTTC.

This clonotype came up a few times. J is TRBJ2-7 and V is TRBV15; the match to TRBD2 covers 9 bases. This CDR3 is built from 17 residues. The junction had 8 bases not matched to a gene; V was cut back by 0 bases and J by 2 bases. The V gene's germline CDR1 is LNHNV and CDR2 YYDKDF (reference sequence). CDR3 amino acids: CATSRDISGSHPYEQYF. The CDR3 DNA reads TGTGCCACCAGCAGAGACATTAGCGGGAGTCATCCCTACGAGCAGTACTTC.

This clonotype was counted a few times. The chain combines TRBV9 with TRBJ2-5; 10 bases map to TRBD2. The CDR3 has 16 amino acids. With 3 bases clipped from V and 2 bases from J, the junction kept 7 bases outside the gene matches. The germline CDR1 and CDR2 sequences are SGDLS and YYNGEE. CDR3 in amino acids: CASSADGLAEQETQYF. For the CDR3, the DNA is TGTGCCAGCAGCGCCGATGGACTAGCGGAACAAGAGACCCAGTACTTC.